This paragraph reports one T cell receptor beta chain. The method was immunoSEQ multiplex PCR; TCRdb's version includes in-frame clones alone and lacks a portion of them. The table has more than 60,000 clones, around nine tenths seen once. The sample is drawn from a study of blood T cell repertoires in COVID-19. About the research overall: Acute-phase and convalescent COVID-19 samples originated in the United States, Italy and Spain.

The CDR3 has 13 amino acids. Germline CDR1 MGHRA, CDR2 YSYEKL. Deletions cut 2 bases from V and 7 bases from J, with 12 bases between. The V gene is TRBV4-1, the J gene TRBJ2-7, with a possible D match to TRBD1 (6 bases). Material for sequencing was peripheral blood. This TCR came from a human donor in a cohort sampled during active COVID-19. This chain's CDR3 is CASSQIGQNEQYF. As DNA, the CDR3 is TGCGCCAGCAGCCAAATAGGACAGAATGAGCAGTACTTC.